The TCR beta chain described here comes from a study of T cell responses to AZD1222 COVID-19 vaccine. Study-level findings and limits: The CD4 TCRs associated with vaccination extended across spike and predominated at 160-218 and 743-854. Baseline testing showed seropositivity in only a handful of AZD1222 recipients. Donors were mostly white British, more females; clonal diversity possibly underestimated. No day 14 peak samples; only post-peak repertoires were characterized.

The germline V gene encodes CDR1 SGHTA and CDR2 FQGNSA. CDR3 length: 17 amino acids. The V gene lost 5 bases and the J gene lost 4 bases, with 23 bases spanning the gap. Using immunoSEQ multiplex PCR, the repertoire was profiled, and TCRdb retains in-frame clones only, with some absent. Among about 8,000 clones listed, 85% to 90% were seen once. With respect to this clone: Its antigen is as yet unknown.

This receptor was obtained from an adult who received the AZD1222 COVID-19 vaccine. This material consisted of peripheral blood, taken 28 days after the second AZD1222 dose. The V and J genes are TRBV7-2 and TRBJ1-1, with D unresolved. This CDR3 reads CASSNPPGGILGTEAFF. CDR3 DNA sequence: TGTGCCAGCAGCAACCCCCCCGGTGGGATATTAGGCACTGAAGCTTTCTTT.